Shown below are 26 T cell receptor beta chains from a single sample sequenced in a study of blood T cell repertoires in COVID-19 (dated by TCRdb to 2020 to 2021). The library was obtained by the immunoSEQ multiplex PCR assay. TCRdb re-hosts the immuneACCESS table, in-frame sequences only. Its copies lack some clones; in the studies checked, an unresolved V gene accounts for under half of them, and the cause for the rest is not known. Here the sample has hundreds of thousands of clones; about 89% occur a single time. The ten largest account for about 6.3% of the sample. What was sequenced was peripheral blood. These receptors originate from a woman aged 50 to 65 with COVID-19, enrolled during active disease.

The chain recombines TRBV30 with TRBJ1-2; D is possibly TRBD1 (5 bases). Between the trimmed V and J ends, which lost 2 bases and 6 bases, there was a span of 10 bases. The CDR3 contains 12 residues. Germline CDR1 is GTSNPN and CDR2 is SVGIG (reference sequence). The CDR3 DNA follows: TGTGCCTGGAGTTTCGGGGGGAATGGCTACACCTTC. It is translated as CAWSFGGNGYTF.

This chain joins TRBV28 and TRBJ1-1, with D perhaps matching TRBD1 (6 bases). The CDR3 consists of 11 residues. Germline-derived CDR1 and CDR2 are MDHEN and SYDVKM. The V end lost 6 bases, the J end lost 11 bases, and 13 bases lay between the germline ends. For the CDR3, the DNA is TGTGCCAGCAGGAGAGACAGGCGGGCTTTCTTT. Its translation is CASRRDRRAFF.

The CDR3: CASSYSPGGLQETQYF. The CDR3 region has the DNA TGTGCCAGCAGTTACAGTCCGGGGGGGCTCCAAGAGACCCAGTACTTC. V is TRBV6-5 and J is TRBJ2-5; 8 bases map to TRBD2. Germline trimming cut 2 bases from V and 1 base from J; bases unmatched to any gene: 6. The CDR3 is 16 amino acids. Germline V lookup: CDR1 MNHEY, CDR2 SVGAGI.

J is TRBJ1-2 and V is TRBV9; D gene ambiguous. Germline CDR1 reads SGDLS; CDR2 reads YYNGEE. V was cut by 0 bases and J by 4 bases, with 13 bases left in between. This CDR3 has 15 residues. The DNA of the CDR3 is TGTGCCAGCAGCGTAGTTCCGGGTCCAACCTATGGCTACACCTTC. Translated: CASSVVPGPTYGYTF. The variable domain in full, with the rest retrieved from reference TRBV9 and TRBJ1-2, is DSGVTQTPKHLITATGQRVTLRCSPRSGDLSVYWYQQSLDQGLQFLIQYYNGEERAKGNILERFSAQQFPDLHSELNLSSLELGDSALYFCASSVVPGPTYGYTFGSGTRLTVV.

The chain combines TRBV3-1 (or the pseudogene TRBV3-2) with TRBJ1-2; D unclear. The CDR3 spans 12 residues. Germline V gives CDR1 LGHDT, CDR2 YNNKEL (reference sequence). The ends were cut back, 1 base at V and 7 bases at J, with 7 bases in the middle. CDR3 nucleotide sequence: TGTGCCAGCAGCCAAGGAGCTCTTGGCTACACCTTC. Its protein product is CASSQGALGYTF.

This clone was seen a single time. The chain carries TRBV4-2 and TRBJ2-3, with D tentatively TRBD2 (6 bases). With 3 bases removed from V and 4 bases from J, the gap between germline ends came to 20 bases. Germline loops: CDR1 LGHNA, CDR2 YNFKEQ. The CDR3 sequence is 17 residues long. The CDR3, as DNA: TGTGCCAGCAGCCAGGGGTGGGGAGCGGGTAGGGCAGATACGCAGTATTTT. Translated: CASSQGWGAGRADTQYF.

This rearrangement joins TRBV18 to TRBJ2-3, with 13 bases lining up with TRBD2. Germline loops: CDR1 KGHSH, CDR2 LQKENI. There are 13 residues in the CDR3. V lost 6 bases, J lost 13 bases, and 7 bases stayed unmatched. CDR3 sequence reads: CASSPGLAGDKYF. The CDR3 region has the DNA TGTGCCAGCTCGCCTGGACTAGCGGGAGATAAGTATTTT.

The J gene is TRBJ1-2, the V gene TRBV19; 8 bases are shared with TRBD1. V gave up 2 bases and J gave up 3 bases; unmatched junction bases: 5. There are 15 residues in the CDR3. CDR1 is LNHDA and CDR2 is SQIVND in the germline V gene (reference sequence). For the CDR3, the DNA is TGTGCCAGTAGTATATCCAGGGGGCTGGACTATGGCTACACCTTC. It specifies CASSISRGLDYGYTF.

This sequence joins TRBV27 and TRBJ2-3, with D tentatively TRBD2 (6 bases). The germline V gene encodes CDR1 MNHEY and CDR2 SMNVEV (reference sequence). The CDR3 runs to 14 residues. Deletions cut 5 bases from V and 1 base from J, with 10 bases between. This chain's CDR3 is CASSPLAGTDTQYF. The CDR3 nucleotides are TGTGCCAGCAGTCCATTAGCGGGCACAGATACGCAGTATTTT.

V gene TRBV7-9 combines with J gene TRBJ2-2; 11 nucleotides match TRBD2. V gave up 1 base and J gave up 2 bases; unmatched junction bases: 3. CDR1 is SEHNR and CDR2 is FQNEAQ in the germline V gene (reference sequence). This CDR3 has 17 residues. The CDR3 DNA sequence: TGTGCCAGCAGCTTAGTGACTAGCGGGATCAACACCGGGGAGCTGTTTTTT. Translation: CASSLVTSGINTGELFF.

The rearrangement uses TRBV29-1 and TRBJ1-2, with D possibly matching TRBD1 (5 bases). CDR3 size: 13 residues. The V and J ends lost 0 bases and 3 bases respectively, with 8 bases between them. The germline gives CDR1 SQVTM, CDR2 ANQGSEA. The chain's CDR3 is CSVEDGGDYGYTF. In nucleotides, the CDR3 is TGCAGCGTTGAAGATGGGGGGGACTATGGCTACACCTTC.

The CDR3 DNA is TGTGCCACCAGTGATGCGGCCGGGACTAGCGGGAGGGGGCTCTACAATGAGCAGTTCTTC. Its translation: CATSDAAGTSGRGLYNEQFF. The chain recombines TRBV24-1 with TRBJ2-1; 16 positions match TRBD2. The CDR3 sequence is 20 residues long. Germline CDR1 and CDR2: KGHDR and SFDVKD. The trim removed 3 bases at V and 3 bases at J, leaving 10 bases unmatched.

V is TRBV10-2 and J is TRBJ1-1; TRBD1 aligns across 7 bases. V lost 6 bases and J lost 4; bases outside the gene matches: 11. Germline CDR1 is WSHSY and CDR2 is SAAADI. The CDR3 runs 15 residues. The CDR3 here is CASRERQGPGTEAFF. CDR3 in DNA: TGCGCCAGCAGAGAAAGACAGGGCCCGGGCACTGAAGCTTTCTTT.

The chain links TRBV18 to TRBJ2-7; a weak D match, TRBD1 (5 bases). The germline CDR1 and CDR2 sequences are KGHSH and LQKENI. The CDR3 spans 14 residues. The V end was cut by 3 bases, the J end by 2 bases, with 11 bases between. CDR3 in DNA: TGTGCCAGCTCACCGGGCAGGGATACCTACGAGCAGTACTTC. Residues: CASSPGRDTYEQYF.

This clone was detected once. The CDR3 protein is CASSPGQGANGYTF. The CDR3 DNA reads TGTGCCAGCAGCCCGGGACAGGGGGCCAATGGCTACACCTTC. J is TRBJ1-2 and V is TRBV3-1 (or the pseudogene TRBV3-2); 12 nucleotides align to TRBD1. CDR1 is LGHDT and CDR2 is YNNKEL in the germline V gene (reference sequence). V dropped 4 bases and J dropped 6; count of bases not matched to a gene: 3. CDR3 length: 14 residues.

This clone is a singleton in its sample. V is TRBV29-1 and J is TRBJ1-5; D is ambiguous. V lost 4 bases to trimming and J lost 3 bases, with 10 bases between them. This CDR3 region has 13 residues. Germline V gene data show CDR1 as SQVTM and CDR2 as ANQGSEA. This chain's CDR3 is CSVGAGYNQPQHF. The CDR3 region has the DNA TGCAGCGTTGGGGCAGGCTACAATCAGCCCCAGCATTTT. Full variable domain (missing parts from reference TRBV29-1 and TRBJ1-5): SAVISQKPSRDICQRGTSLTIQCQVDSQVTMMFWYRQQPGQSLTLIATANQGSEATYESGFVIDKFPISRPNLTFSTLTVSNMSPEDSSIYLCSVGAGYNQPQHFGDGTRLSIL.

V is TRBV10-3 and J is TRBJ1-1; D unclear. The CDR3 sequence is 13 residues long. Trimming stripped 6 bases from V and 1 base from J, with 9 bases between. In germline, CDR1 is ENHRY, CDR2 SYGVKD. The CDR3 protein is CAIRGRENTEAFF. For the CDR3, the DNA is TGTGCCATCAGGGGGAGAGAGAACACTGAAGCTTTCTTT.

The chain employs TRBV6-2 or TRBV6-3 and TRBJ2-7; no clear D. V was clipped by 2 bases and J by 6 bases, with 5 bases between them. The CDR3 loop spans 11 amino acids. CDR1 is MNHEY and CDR2 is SVGEGT in the germline V gene. The CDR3 spells CASSYRGEQYF. The CDR3 nucleotides read TGTGCCAGCAGTTACCGAGGCGAGCAGTACTTC.

This chain links TRBV30 with TRBJ1-5, with 8 positions matching TRBD1. The CDR3 length is 14 residues. Trimming took 1 base from V and 6 from J; bases not matched to a gene: 5. CDR1 GTSNPN and CDR2 SVGIG come from the germline V gene (reference sequence). This chain's CDR3 is CAWSAGQVFQPQHF. CDR3 DNA: TGTGCCTGGAGTGCGGGACAGGTCTTTCAGCCCCAGCATTTT.

The sample holds one count of this clone. This chain joins TRBV11-2 and TRBJ1-1, with D possibly matching TRBD1 (6 bases). Trimming took 5 bases from V and 1 from J, leaving 14 bases between them. The CDR3 covers 15 residues. Germline CDR1 SGHAT, CDR2 FQNNGV. This CDR3 reads CASSPQLGQNTEAFF. The CDR3 DNA is TGTGCCAGCAGCCCACAATTGGGACAGAACACTGAAGCTTTCTTT.

This chain joins TRBV19 and TRBJ1-5; D is possibly TRBD1 (6 bases). CDR3 length equals 16 residues. Germline assignment: CDR1 LNHDA and CDR2 SQIVND (reference sequence). Trimming cost V 6 bases and J 4 bases, with 19 bases left between them. CDR3 region: CASRTASGTSNQPQHF. CDR3 DNA sequence: TGTGCCAGTAGAACGGCATCCGGGACAAGTAATCAGCCCCAGCATTTT.

This clone was recorded only once. This chain connects TRBV7-9 to TRBJ2-5, with D maybe TRBD2 (6 bases). The CDR3 consists of 15 residues. Germline lookup yields CDR1 SEHNR and CDR2 FQNEAQ (reference sequence). Trimming took off 5 bases at V and 5 bases at J, with 18 bases between the two ends. The CDR3 spells CASSRRTGDWETQYF. Written as DNA, the CDR3 is TGTGCCAGCAGCCGAAGGACGGGAGATTGGGAGACCCAGTACTTC.

The chain couples TRBV18 to TRBJ1-1; 8 bases map to TRBD1. The germline V gene has CDR1 KGHSH and CDR2 LQKENI. The V and J ends lost 0 bases and 1 base, in that order; junction bases with no gene match: 7. The CDR3 has 17 residues. The CDR3 sequence is CASSPPGTGHTNTEAFF. In DNA form, the CDR3 reads TGTGCCAGCTCACCACCGGGGACAGGACATACGAACACTGAAGCTTTCTTT. The full variable domain, with the rest looked up from reference TRBV18 and TRBJ1-1, is NAGVMQNPRHLVRRRGQEARLRCSPMKGHSHVYWYRQLPEEGLKFMVYLQKENIIDESGMPKERFSAEFPKEGPSILRIQQVVRGDSAAYFCASSPPGTGHTNTEAFFGQGTRLTVV.

This clone was observed once. This sequence joins TRBV9 and TRBJ2-3; 12 positions match TRBD2. The CDR3 covers 16 residues. Germline lookup yields CDR1 SGDLS and CDR2 YYNGEE. V lost 5 bases to trimming and J lost 8 bases; unmatched junction nucleotides: 12. In DNA form, the CDR3 reads TGTGCCAGCAGTATAGATATGACTAGCGGGAGTGCTACGCAGTATTTT. Protein sequence: CASSIDMTSGSATQYF.

V usage is TRBV18 and J usage is TRBJ2-3; 9 bases are shared with TRBD1. With 6 bases clipped from V and 2 bases from J, the junction kept 6 bases outside the gene matches. Germline lookup yields CDR1 KGHSH and CDR2 LQKENI. This CDR3 has 15 residues. CDR3 loop: CASSPGQGSTDTQYF. CDR3 bases: TGTGCCAGCTCCCCCGGACAGGGGTCCACAGATACGCAGTATTTT.

This clone is medium-sized in the sample. V is TRBV18 and J is TRBJ1-1; the match to TRBD1 covers 7 bases. The germline gives CDR1 KGHSH, CDR2 LQKENI. CDR3 length: 13 amino acids. V was pared by 1 base and J by 6 bases, with 2 bases of the junction left unmatched. As DNA, the CDR3 is TGTGCCAGCTCACCACAGGGGGCCTCTGAAGCTTTCTTT. Translated, it gives CASSPQGASEAFF. The full variable domain, its missing parts supplied by reference TRBV18 and TRBJ1-1, is NAGVMQNPRHLVRRRGQEARLRCSPMKGHSHVYWYRQLPEEGLKFMVYLQKENIIDESGMPKERFSAEFPKEGPSILRIQQVVRGDSAAYFCASSPQGASEAFFGQGTRLTVV.